Following are 19 T cell receptor beta chains from one sample sequenced in a study of T-cell reconstitution after alpha-beta-depleted transplantation in children. The library targeted TCRbeta and was prepared with unique molecular identifiers. TCRdb reprocessed the PCR reads with MiXCR, giving one entry per CDR3 protein. The sample lists hundreds of thousands of distinct CDR3 sequences, 10% to 15% occurring once. The input for sequencing was PBMCs, mostly from graft donor cells, taken 360 days after TCRalphabeta/CD19-depleted stem cell transplant. These receptors were collected from a male patient younger than 18 who had a stem cell transplant for acute myeloid leukemia, so the T cells may come from the graft donor.

The chain recombines TRBV12-3 or TRBV12-4 with TRBJ2-1, with 7 bases lining up with TRBD2. J was trimmed by 1 base and V by 7 bases; bases with no gene match: 7. CDR3 size: 15 residues. CDR3 DNA: TGTGCCAGCACCACGGGAGGACCTTCCTACAATGAGCAGTTCTTC. Translated: CASTTGGPSYNEQFF.

The J gene is TRBJ2-3, the V gene TRBV20-1; 9 bases are shared with TRBD2. The length of the CDR3 is 14 residues. Trimming cost V 6 bases and J 3 bases; bases outside gene matches: 7. Germline-derived CDR1 and CDR2 are DFQATT and SNEGSKA (reference sequence). The CDR3 region has the DNA TGCAGTGCCCCCCCCAGCGGGAGGACAGATACGCAGTATTTT. Its protein is CSAPPSGRTDTQYF.

This clonotype was counted ten times or more. The gene calls are TRBV12-3 or TRBV12-4 and TRBJ2-1, with 8 bases lining up with TRBD1. Unmatched junction bases numbered 6, after V lost 4 bases and J lost 7 bases. The CDR3 is 14 residues long. CDR3 bases: TGTGCCAGCAGTTCGCGACAGGGGAGGAATGAGCAGTTCTTC. This translates into CASSSRQGRNEQFF.

To note about this clonotype: Likely a read error: the CDR3 ends without its conserved phenylalanine or tryptophan. The rearrangement uses TRBV20-1 and TRBJ2-7; 8 positions match TRBD1. Germline lookup yields CDR1 DFQATT and CDR2 SNEGSKA (reference sequence). CDR3 length: 15 amino acids. V lost 6 bases and J lost 2; bases outside the gene matches: 12. CDR3 residues: CSAPRPLTGAYEQYS. The CDR3 coding sequence is TGCAGTGCACCTCGCCCCCTGACAGGGGCCTACGAGCAGTACTCC.

This clonotype was counted only a few times. V is TRBV14 and J is TRBJ1-1; D is ambiguous. V was trimmed by 10 bases and J by 1 base, leaving 4 bases between them. CDR3 length: 10 amino acids. Germline CDR1 SGHDN, CDR2 FVKESK. CDR3 nucleotide sequence: TGTGCCATAGGGAACACTGAAGCTTTCTTT. This translates into CAIGNTEAFF.

There are a few counts of this clonotype. The chain couples TRBV10-3 to TRBJ2-1; D possibly matches TRBD1 or TRBD2 (5 bases each). The germline V gene has CDR1 ENHRY and CDR2 SYGVKD. There are 16 residues in the CDR3. Trimming removed 6 bases at V and 0 bases at J, with 15 bases between. The CDR3 protein is CAISEGRLSSYNEQFF. CDR3 bases: TGTGCCATCAGCGAGGGGCGACTCTCCTCCTACAATGAGCAGTTCTTC.

The rearrangement joins TRBV20-1 to TRBJ2-3; D unresolved. This CDR3 contains 11 residues. V lost 6 bases and J lost 5, with 9 bases in between. Germline CDR1 DFQATT, CDR2 SNEGSKA (reference sequence). The CDR3 loop is CSAQYGDTQYF. The DNA of the CDR3 is TGCAGTGCCCAATATGGAGATACGCAGTATTTT.

There are many counts of this clonotype. This chain uses TRBV7-2 with TRBJ2-1; D uncertain. CDR3 length: 13 residues. Germline V lookup: CDR1 SGHTA, CDR2 FQGNSA. The ends were cut back, 5 bases at V and 5 bases at J, with 10 bases in the middle. In nucleotides, the CDR3 is TGTGCCAGCAGCGGTTTTTTAAACAATGAGCAGTTCTTC. Translated, it gives CASSGFLNNEQFF.

At least ten counts were recorded for this clonotype. The V call is TRBV21-1, the J call TRBJ2-7; no check of the table's D call, TRBD2, against the DNA was made. TRBV21-1 is assigned pseudogene status. The CDR3 spans 14 residues. The CDR3 DNA follows: TGTGCCAGCAAACAACGGGAGCCGCTCTACGAGCAGTACTTC. Its translation: CASKQREPLYEQYF.

The chain links TRBV11-2 to TRBJ2-5; 11 bases agree with TRBD2. This CDR3 region has 16 residues. V dropped 3 bases and J dropped 5; count of bases not matched to a gene: 8. In germline, CDR1 is SGHAT, CDR2 FQNNGV. The CDR3 here is CASSFVVSSGRETQYF. The DNA for the CDR3 is TGTGCCAGCAGCTTCGTGGTGTCTAGCGGGAGGGAGACCCAGTACTTC.

This clonotype has at least ten counts. The rearrangement joins TRBV20-1 to TRBJ1-1, with a tentative D call TRBD1 (5 bases). This CDR3 comprises 14 residues. Looked up from germline, CDR1 is DFQATT and CDR2 is SNEGSKA (reference sequence). The V end was cut by 4 bases, the J end by 5 bases, with 17 bases between. The CDR3 here is CSANGDSRRTEAFF. The CDR3 bases are TGCAGTGCTAATGGAGACAGCAGGAGGACTGAAGCTTTCTTT.

This clonotype was counted ten times or more. V usage is TRBV9 and J usage is TRBJ2-1, with 8 bases lining up with TRBD2. Germline loops: CDR1 SGDLS, CDR2 YYNGEE. The V gene end was trimmed by 4 bases and the J gene end by 0 bases; junction bases not matched to a gene: 6. The CDR3 contains 16 residues. The CDR3, as DNA: TGTGCCAGCAGCCCCCCCGGGACTAGCTCCTACAATGAGCAGTTCTTC. The encoded protein is CASSPPGTSSYNEQFF. Full variable domain (missing parts from reference TRBV9 and TRBJ2-1): DSGVTQTPKHLITATGQRVTLRCSPRSGDLSVYWYQQSLDQGLQFLIQYYNGEERAKGNILERFSAQQFPDLHSELNLSSLELGDSALYFCASSPPGTSSYNEQFFGPGTRLTVL.

This CDR3 reads CASSYWVLSYEQYF. DNA of the CDR3: TGTGCCAGCAGTTACTGGGTCCTCTCCTACGAGCAGTACTTC. This rearrangement joins TRBV6-2 or TRBV6-3 to TRBJ2-7, with D unresolved. CDR3 size: 14 residues. Germline CDR1 reads MNHEY; CDR2 reads SVGEGT. The ends were cut back, 1 base at V and 0 bases at J, with 7 bases in the middle.

This clonotype was found many times. J is TRBJ2-7 and V is TRBV10-3; D gene unclear. V dropped 3 bases and J dropped 3 bases, with 3 bases sitting between them. CDR3 length: 11 amino acids. The germline V gene has CDR1 ENHRY and CDR2 SYGVKD. The DNA for the CDR3 is TGTGCCATCAGTGACAGCTACGAGCAGTACTTC. This encodes CAISDSYEQYF.

This clonotype was seen repeatedly, ten times or more. V and J are TRBV11-2 and TRBJ2-1; D is possibly TRBD1 (6 bases). Trimming pared 5 bases from V and 5 bases from J, leaving 16 bases between. The length of the CDR3 is 15 residues. Germline V gene sequence: CDR1 SGHAT, CDR2 FQNNGV. CDR3: CASSILGHTNNEQFF. The CDR3 bases are TGTGCCAGCAGCATACTGGGACATACGAACAATGAGCAGTTCTTC.

This clonotype was seen a few times. This sequence joins TRBV24-1 and TRBJ2-1; 9 bases fit TRBD2. From germline, CDR1 is KGHDR and CDR2 SFDVKD. The CDR3 is 16 amino acids. V dropped 2 bases and J dropped 4; count of bases not matched to a gene: 5. This CDR3 reads CATSDYLAGSYNEQFF. DNA for the CDR3: TGTGCCACCAGTGATTATCTAGCGGGAAGTTACAATGAGCAGTTCTTC.

At least ten counts were recorded for this clonotype. This chain joins TRBV20-1 and TRBJ2-7, with 9 nucleotides matching TRBD1. The CDR3 sequence is 14 residues long. The V gene end was trimmed by 5 bases and the J gene end by 0 bases; junction bases not matched to a gene: 5. Germline V lookup: CDR1 DFQATT, CDR2 SNEGSKA (reference sequence). CDR3 protein: CSAWDRETSYEQYF. As DNA, the CDR3 is TGCAGTGCTTGGGACAGGGAAACCTCCTACGAGCAGTACTTC.

V gene TRBV19 combines with J gene TRBJ2-1; 10 bases line up with TRBD2. There are 18 residues in the CDR3. The germline V gene encodes CDR1 LNHDA and CDR2 SQIVND (reference sequence). Losses at the gene ends were 5 bases for V and 4 bases for J; bases not matched to a gene: 14. CDR3 DNA: TGTGCCAGTAGTCCGGGACTAGCGCCCTTCTCGGAATACAATGAGCAGTTCTTC. It is translated as CASSPGLAPFSEYNEQFF. Combining the CDR3 with reference TRBV19 and TRBJ2-1 gives the whole variable domain DGGITQSPKYLFRKEGQNVTLSCEQNLNHDAMYWYRQDPGQGLRLIYYSQIVNDFQKGDIAEGYSVSREKKESFPLTVTSAQKNPTAFYLCASSPGLAPFSEYNEQFFGPGTRLTVL.

The chain has TRBV9 and TRBJ2-7; 10 nucleotides line up with TRBD2. The CDR3 runs to 17 residues. Germline V gives CDR1 SGDLS, CDR2 YYNGEE. The V segment lost 0 bases and the J segment 3 bases; nucleotides outside the gene matches: 9. The CDR3 is CASSVDPAGGLRYEQYF. CDR3 sequence (DNA): TGTGCCAGCAGCGTAGACCCAGCGGGAGGGTTACGCTACGAGCAGTACTTC.